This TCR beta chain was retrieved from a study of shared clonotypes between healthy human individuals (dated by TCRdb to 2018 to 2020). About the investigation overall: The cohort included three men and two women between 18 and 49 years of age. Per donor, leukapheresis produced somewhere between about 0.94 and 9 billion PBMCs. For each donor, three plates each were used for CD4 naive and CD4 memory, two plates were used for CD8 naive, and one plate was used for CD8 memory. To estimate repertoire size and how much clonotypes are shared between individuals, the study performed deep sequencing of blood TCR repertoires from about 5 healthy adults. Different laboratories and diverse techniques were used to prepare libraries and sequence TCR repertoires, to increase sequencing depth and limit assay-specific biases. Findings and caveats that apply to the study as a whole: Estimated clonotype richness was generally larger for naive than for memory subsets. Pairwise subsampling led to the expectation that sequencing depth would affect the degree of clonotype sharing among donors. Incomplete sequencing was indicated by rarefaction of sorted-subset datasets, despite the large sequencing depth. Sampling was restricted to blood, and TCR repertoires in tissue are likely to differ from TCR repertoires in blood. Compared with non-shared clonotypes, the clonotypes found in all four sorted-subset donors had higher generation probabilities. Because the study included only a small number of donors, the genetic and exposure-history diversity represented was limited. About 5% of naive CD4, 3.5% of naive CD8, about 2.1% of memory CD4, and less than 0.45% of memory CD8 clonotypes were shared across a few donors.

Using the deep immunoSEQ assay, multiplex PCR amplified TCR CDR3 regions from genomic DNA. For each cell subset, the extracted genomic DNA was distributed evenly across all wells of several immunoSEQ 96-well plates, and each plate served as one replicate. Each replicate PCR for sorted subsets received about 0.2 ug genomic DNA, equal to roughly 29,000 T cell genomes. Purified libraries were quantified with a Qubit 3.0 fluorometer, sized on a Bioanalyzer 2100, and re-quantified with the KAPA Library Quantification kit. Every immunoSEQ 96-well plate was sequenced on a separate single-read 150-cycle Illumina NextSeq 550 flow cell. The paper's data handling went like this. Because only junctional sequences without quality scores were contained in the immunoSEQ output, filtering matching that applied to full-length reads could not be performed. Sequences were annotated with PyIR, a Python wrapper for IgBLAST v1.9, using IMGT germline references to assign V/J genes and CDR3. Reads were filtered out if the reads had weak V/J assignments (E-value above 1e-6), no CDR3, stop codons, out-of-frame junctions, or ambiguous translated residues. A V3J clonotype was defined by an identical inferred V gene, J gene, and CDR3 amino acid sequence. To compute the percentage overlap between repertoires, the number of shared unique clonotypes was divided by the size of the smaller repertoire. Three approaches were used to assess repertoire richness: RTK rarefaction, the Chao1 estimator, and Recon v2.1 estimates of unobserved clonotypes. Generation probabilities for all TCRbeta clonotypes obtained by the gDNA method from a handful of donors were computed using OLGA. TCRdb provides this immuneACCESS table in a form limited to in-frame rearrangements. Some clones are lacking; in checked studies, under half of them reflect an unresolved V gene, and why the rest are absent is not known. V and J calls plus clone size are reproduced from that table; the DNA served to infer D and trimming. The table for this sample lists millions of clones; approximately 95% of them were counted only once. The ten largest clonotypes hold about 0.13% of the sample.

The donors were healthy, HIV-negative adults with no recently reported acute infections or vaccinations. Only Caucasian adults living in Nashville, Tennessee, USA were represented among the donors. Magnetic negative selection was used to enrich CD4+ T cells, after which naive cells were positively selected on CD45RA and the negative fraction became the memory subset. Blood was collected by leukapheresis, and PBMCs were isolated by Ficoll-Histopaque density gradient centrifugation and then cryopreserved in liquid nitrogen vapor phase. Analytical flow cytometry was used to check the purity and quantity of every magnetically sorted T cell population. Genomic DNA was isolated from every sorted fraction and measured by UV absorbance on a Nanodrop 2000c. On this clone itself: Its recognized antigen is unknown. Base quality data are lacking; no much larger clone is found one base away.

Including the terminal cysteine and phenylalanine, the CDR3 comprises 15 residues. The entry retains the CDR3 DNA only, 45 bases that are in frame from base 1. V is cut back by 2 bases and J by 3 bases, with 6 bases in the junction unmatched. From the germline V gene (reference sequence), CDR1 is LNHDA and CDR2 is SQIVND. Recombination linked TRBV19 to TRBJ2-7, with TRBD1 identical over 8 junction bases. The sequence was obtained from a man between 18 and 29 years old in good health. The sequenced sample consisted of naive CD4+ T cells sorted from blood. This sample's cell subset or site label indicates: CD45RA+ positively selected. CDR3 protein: CASSIPRDRGYEQYF. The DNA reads TGTGCCAGTAGTATACCAAGAGACAGGGGCTACGAGCAGTACTTC.